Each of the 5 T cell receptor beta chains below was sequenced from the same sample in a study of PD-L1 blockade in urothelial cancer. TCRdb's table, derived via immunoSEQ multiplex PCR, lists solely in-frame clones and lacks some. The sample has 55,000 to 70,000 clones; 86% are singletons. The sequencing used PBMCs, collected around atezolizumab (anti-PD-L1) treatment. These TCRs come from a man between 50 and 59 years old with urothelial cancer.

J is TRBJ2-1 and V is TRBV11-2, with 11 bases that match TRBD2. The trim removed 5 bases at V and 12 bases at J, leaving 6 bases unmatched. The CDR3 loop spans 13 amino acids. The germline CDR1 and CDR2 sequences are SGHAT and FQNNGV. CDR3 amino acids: CASSISSGRAQFF. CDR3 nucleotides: TGTGCCAGCAGCATCAGTAGCGGGAGGGCGCAGTTCTTC.

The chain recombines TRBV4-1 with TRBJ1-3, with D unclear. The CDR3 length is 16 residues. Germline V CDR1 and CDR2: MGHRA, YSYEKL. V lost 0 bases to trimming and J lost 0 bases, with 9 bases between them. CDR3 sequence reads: CASSQDLVGSGNTIYF. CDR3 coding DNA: TGCGCCAGCAGCCAAGATTTGGTCGGCTCTGGAAACACCATATATTTT.

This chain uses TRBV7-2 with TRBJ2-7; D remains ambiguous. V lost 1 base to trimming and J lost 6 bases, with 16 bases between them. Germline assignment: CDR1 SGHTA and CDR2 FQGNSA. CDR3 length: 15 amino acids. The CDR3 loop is CASSLGFGVLGEQYF. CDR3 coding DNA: TGTGCCAGCAGCTTAGGTTTCGGAGTGCTCGGCGAGCAGTACTTC.

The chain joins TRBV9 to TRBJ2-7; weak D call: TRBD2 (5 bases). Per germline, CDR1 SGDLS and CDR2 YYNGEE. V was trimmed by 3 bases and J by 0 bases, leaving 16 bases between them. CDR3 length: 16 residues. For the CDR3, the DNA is TGTGCCAGCAGCGACAGTCGGGAATCTCCCTCCTACGAGCAGTACTTC. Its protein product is CASSDSRESPSYEQYF.

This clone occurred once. The chain's CDR3 is CSVSRAGELFF. DNA for the CDR3: TGCAGCGTTTCACGGGCCGGGGAGCTGTTTTTT. The chain has TRBV29-1 and TRBJ2-2; D ambiguous. Per the germline V gene, CDR1 is SQVTM and CDR2 is ANQGSEA. The CDR3 is 11 amino acids. The V end lost 5 bases, the J end lost 6 bases, and 7 bases lay between the germline ends.